This is a list of T cell receptor beta chains from one sample in a study of T cell changes during pregnancy in multiple sclerosis. The data were produced by immunoSEQ multiplex PCR, yet TCRdb's version contains in-frame clones alone and is incomplete. The table has about 25,000 clones, 86% seen once; the top ten hold about 13%. Source: CD8+ T cells from peripheral blood mononuclear cells, taken in the first trimester of pregnancy. The receptors were sampled from a female donor in good health, enrolled as a control in a pregnancy study. Both conserved end residues are part of each CDR3. The D gene is left open where the match is weak. Clone size is given for some rows only: seen once, a few or many times, or a class if the clone is expanded.

D: -
size: -
J: TRBJ2-1
V: TRBV4-3
CDR3: CASSEEVAASSYNEQFF
DNA: TGCGCCAGCAGCGAGGAAGTCGCGGCTAGCTCCTACAATGAGCAGTTCTTC

D: -
size: -
J: TRBJ2-7
V: TRBV19
CDR3: CASSPGGQGYEQYF
DNA: TGTGCCAGTAGTCCCGGGGGTCAGGGCTACGAGCAGTACTTC

D: -
size: few
J: TRBJ1-3
V: TRBV5-8
CDR3: CASSRTWGRGLPGNTIYF
DNA: TGTGCCAGCAGCCGAACCTGGGGTAGGGGACTGCCTGGAAACACCATATATTTT

D: -
size: -
J: TRBJ1-4
V: TRBV5-1
CDR3: CASRQGDGEKLFF
DNA: TGCGCCAGCAGGCAGGGCGACGGTGAAAAACTGTTTTTT

D: -
size: -
J: TRBJ2-1
V: TRBV7-9
CDR3: CASSFGPGEAYNEQFF
DNA: TGTGCCAGCAGCTTCGGTCCGGGTGAGGCCTACAATGAGCAGTTCTTC

D: TRBD2
size: -
J: TRBJ2-1
V: TRBV4-1
CDR3: CASSLRAGDSYNEQFF
DNA: TGCGCCAGCAGCCTCAGAGCGGGGGACTCCTACAATGAGCAGTTCTTC

D: TRBD1
size: -
J: TRBJ2-7
V: TRBV7-9
CDR3: CASSKAPQGARDEQYF
DNA: TGTGCCAGCAGCAAAGCGCCCCAGGGGGCGCGGGACGAGCAGTACTTC

D: TRBD1
size: once
J: TRBJ1-4
V: TRBV6-5
CDR3: CASSRGQKANEKLFF
DNA: TGTGCCAGCAGTAGGGGACAGAAAGCTAATGAAAAACTGTTTTTT

D: -
size: -
J: TRBJ2-3
V: TRBV7-2
CDR3: CASSLVWGAGTDTQYF
DNA: TGTGCCAGCAGCTTAGTGTGGGGAGCTGGAACAGATACGCAGTATTTT

D: -
size: -
J: TRBJ2-7
V: TRBV27
CDR3: CASSLSSGIYGEQYF
DNA: TGTGCCAGCAGTTTATCTAGCGGAATATACGGGGAGCAGTACTTC